The 25 T cell receptor beta chains below come from one sample, sequenced in a study of blood T cell repertoires in COVID-19. Generated by immunoSEQ multiplex PCR, the TCRdb table keeps only in-frame clones and is missing some. The profile shows around 280,000 clones, around 87% of them singletons. The sequenced sample was peripheral blood. Receptor source: a woman in her thirties who had recovered from COVID-19.

The V call is TRBV19, the J call TRBJ2-3; 8 positions agree with TRBD1. Per germline, CDR1 LNHDA and CDR2 SQIVND (reference sequence). The CDR3 contains 14 residues. V gave up 5 bases and J gave up 3 bases; unmatched junction bases: 4. In DNA form, the CDR3 reads TGTGCCAGTAGTTATCAGGGGGCGACAGATACGCAGTATTTT. It yields the protein CASSYQGATDTQYF. The variable domain in full, with the rest retrieved from reference TRBV19 and TRBJ2-3, is DGGITQSPKYLFRKEGQNVTLSCEQNLNHDAMYWYRQDPGQGLRLIYYSQIVNDFQKGDIAEGYSVSREKKESFPLTVTSAQKNPTAFYLCASSYQGATDTQYFGPGTRLTVL.

The chain recombines TRBV16 with TRBJ2-1; 7 bases line up with TRBD2. CDR1 is KGHSY and CDR2 is FQNENV in the germline V gene. The J segment lost 9 bases and the V segment lost 4 bases, leaving 15 bases of the junction unmatched. CDR3 length: 16 amino acids. The CDR3 loop is CASSPKLLFSGGEQFF. CDR3 bases: TGTGCCAGCAGCCCCAAACTCCTTTTTTCGGGGGGTGAGCAGTTCTTC.

The gene calls are TRBV19 and TRBJ1-1, with a weak D call TRBD1 (6 bases). Germline CDR1 LNHDA, CDR2 SQIVND (reference sequence). CDR3 length: 13 residues. Deletions cut 4 bases from V and 3 bases from J, with 9 bases between. The CDR3 coding sequence is TGTGCCAGTAGTAGGGAGGGGGACACTGAAGCTTTCTTT. As protein: CASSREGDTEAFF.

The V gene is TRBV5-8, the J gene TRBJ1-2, with D possibly TRBD1 on 6 matching bases. The CDR3 length is 17 residues. CDR1 and CDR2 (germline): SGHTS, YDEGEE. Trimming left V 4 bases short and J 1 base short, with 20 bases between. This chain's CDR3 is CASSGTGLVFFNYGYTF. The CDR3 region has the DNA TGTGCCAGCAGCGGCACAGGGTTAGTTTTCTTTAACTATGGCTACACCTTC.

This chain links TRBV10-2 with TRBJ2-7; D is perhaps TRBD1 (6 bases). CDR3 length: 14 amino acids. Germline V gene sequence: CDR1 WSHSY, CDR2 SAAADI. The germline V and J ends were trimmed by 6 bases and 5 bases, with 17 bases remaining between them. DNA for the CDR3: TGCGCCAGCAGACCGAGCGGTAGGGGGAACGAGCAGTACTTC. Protein sequence: CASRPSGRGNEQYF.

V and J are TRBV9 and TRBJ2-5, with 9 bases matching TRBD1. J was trimmed by 4 bases and V by 0 bases; bases with no gene match: 4. The CDR3 sequence is 15 residues long. Germline CDR1 is SGDLS and CDR2 is YYNGEE. CDR3 sequence: CASSVGTGEGETQYF. Written as DNA, the CDR3 is TGTGCCAGCAGCGTAGGGACAGGGGAGGGAGAGACCCAGTACTTC.

This clone was counted between two and nine times. The V call is TRBV6-5, the J call TRBJ1-2; the D gene is possibly TRBD1 (5 bases). Germline CDR1 reads MNHEY; CDR2 reads SVGAGI. The V gene lost 0 bases and the J gene lost 8 bases, with 13 bases spanning the gap. This CDR3 has 14 amino acids. The CDR3 is CASSYSYQGVGYTF. The CDR3 DNA reads TGTGCCAGCAGTTACTCGTATCAAGGGGTCGGCTACACCTTC.

V gene TRBV24-1 combines with J gene TRBJ2-7, with a possible D match to TRBD2 (5 bases). The ends were cut back, 7 bases at V and 0 bases at J, with 9 bases in the middle. The germline CDR1 and CDR2 sequences are KGHDR and SFDVKD. This CDR3 comprises 13 residues. CDR3 bases: TGTGCCACCAGGGACGGGAACTCCTACGAGCAGTACTTC. It codes for CATRDGNSYEQYF.

This clone was counted a few times. The chain carries TRBV18 and TRBJ2-3, with TRBD2 matching 10 bases. V dropped 0 bases and J dropped 7; count of bases not matched to a gene: 7. Per germline, CDR1 KGHSH and CDR2 LQKENI. The CDR3 runs to 16 residues. The CDR3 protein is CASSPPSAGGPNTQYF. CDR3 DNA: TGTGCCAGCTCACCACCCTCAGCGGGGGGGCCGAATACGCAGTATTTT. Combining the CDR3 with reference TRBV18 and TRBJ2-3 gives the whole variable domain NAGVMQNPRHLVRRRGQEARLRCSPMKGHSHVYWYRQLPEEGLKFMVYLQKENIIDESGMPKERFSAEFPKEGPSILRIQQVVRGDSAAYFCASSPPSAGGPNTQYFGPGTRLTVL.

The CDR3 nucleotides are TGTGCCAGCAGCCAAGATCCGAAAGCGGGTCCCGGGGAGCTGTTTTTT. Translated: CASSQDPKAGPGELFF. The V gene is TRBV4-2, the J gene TRBJ2-2; D perhaps matches TRBD2 (6 bases). The CDR3 sequence is 16 residues long. Germline loops: CDR1 LGHNA, CDR2 YNFKEQ. The ends were cut back, 0 bases at V and 6 bases at J, with 14 bases in the middle.

The chain uses TRBV19 and TRBJ1-1; tentatively, D is TRBD1 (6 bases). V was pared by 2 bases and J by 3 bases, with 13 bases between. Germline lookup yields CDR1 LNHDA and CDR2 SQIVND (reference sequence). This CDR3 comprises 15 residues. The CDR3 sequence is CASSIRGKGYTEAFF. CDR3 bases: TGTGCCAGTAGTATAAGGGGGAAGGGGTACACTGAAGCTTTCTTT.

This clone was counted between two and nine times. The V gene is TRBV6-2 or TRBV6-3, the J gene TRBJ2-3, with D hard to call. The germline V gene has CDR1 MNHEY and CDR2 SVGEGT. Deletions cut 6 bases from V and 2 bases from J, with 12 bases between. The CDR3 sequence is 14 residues long. CDR3 in amino acids: CASSPTRITDTQYF. As DNA, the CDR3 is TGTGCCAGCAGCCCGACGAGGATCACAGATACGCAGTATTTT.

The chain recombines TRBV6-5 with TRBJ1-6, with TRBD1 as a possible D gene (6 bases). Germline CDR1 MNHEY, CDR2 SVGAGI. This CDR3 has 15 amino acids. V lost 2 bases, J lost 6 bases, and 11 bases lay in between. DNA for the CDR3: TGTGCCAGCAGTTACGGGGACAAAGCTAATTCACCCCTCCACTTT. It encodes CASSYGDKANSPLHF.

This clone has just a few counts. The genes are TRBV15 and TRBJ2-5; no clear D. Germline loops: CDR1 LNHNV, CDR2 YYDKDF (reference sequence). The ends were cut back, 0 bases at V and 5 bases at J, with 4 bases in the middle. The length of the CDR3 is 12 residues. Here the CDR3 reads CATSRDVETQYF. The CDR3 DNA follows: TGTGCCACCAGCAGAGACGTGGAGACCCAGTACTTC.

V and J are TRBV11-2 and TRBJ2-7; weak D call: TRBD1 (5 bases). V was trimmed by 1 base and J by 4 bases, leaving 14 bases between them. Germline V gene lookup returns CDR1 SGHAT and CDR2 FQNNGV. This CDR3 contains 15 residues. CDR3 in amino acids: CASSLVLQGWYEQYF. Written as DNA, the CDR3 is TGTGCCAGCAGCTTAGTTCTTCAGGGTTGGTACGAGCAGTACTTC.

This clone was recorded at least ten times. This chain uses TRBV2 with TRBJ2-1; 10 nucleotides agree with TRBD2. Germline trimming cut 9 bases from V and 7 bases from J; bases unmatched to any gene: 15. CDR1 is SNHLY, CDR2 FYNNEI, per germline. The CDR3 is 16 amino acids. CDR3 DNA: TGTGCCAGTTTCCGTCCTAGCGGGAGCCCTAAGAATGAGCAGTTCTTC. Amino acid sequence: CASFRPSGSPKNEQFF.

The V gene is TRBV5-6, the J gene TRBJ1-1, with 7 bases identical to TRBD1. J gave up 4 bases and V 4 bases, and 19 bases lay outside the gene matches. The CDR3 contains 18 residues. The germline gives CDR1 SGHDT, CDR2 YYEEEE. CDR3 in amino acids: CASSPSDRDGLRSTEAFF. The CDR3 coding sequence is TGTGCCAGCAGCCCCTCTGACAGGGACGGCCTCCGGAGCACTGAAGCTTTCTTT. Full variable domain (missing parts from reference TRBV5-6 and TRBJ1-1): DAGVTQSPTHLIKTRGQQVTLRCSPKSGHDTVSWYQQALGQGPQFIFQYYEEEERQRGNFPDRFSGHQFPNYSSELNVNALLLGDSALYLCASSPSDRDGLRSTEAFFGQGTRLTVV.

The V call is TRBV6-1, the J call TRBJ2-7, with D possibly matching TRBD2 (5 bases). With 1 base removed from V and 3 bases from J, the gap between germline ends came to 10 bases. This CDR3 has 14 residues. Germline V CDR1 and CDR2: MNHNS, SASEGT. CDR3 in amino acids: CASSEGEGIYEQYF. DNA of the CDR3: TGTGCCAGCAGTGAAGGAGAGGGAATCTACGAGCAGTACTTC.

This sequence joins TRBV28 and TRBJ2-7, with TRBD1 identical over 7 bases. V was clipped by 4 bases and J by 0 bases; unmatched bases: 6. Germline values: CDR1 MDHEN, CDR2 SYDVKM. The CDR3 length is 15 residues. For the CDR3, the DNA is TGTGCCAGCAGTTCTCAACAGGGGTTCTCCTACGAGCAGTACTTC. Residues: CASSSQQGFSYEQYF.

This chain connects TRBV4-2 to TRBJ2-3; 7 nucleotides agree with TRBD1. With 1 base clipped from V and 2 bases from J, the junction kept 3 bases outside the gene matches. CDR3 length equals 15 residues. The germline CDR1 and CDR2 sequences are LGHNA and YNFKEQ. The chain's CDR3 is CASSQGTGVTDTQYF. CDR3 DNA sequence: TGTGCCAGCAGCCAAGGGACAGGTGTCACAGATACGCAGTATTTT.

This sequence joins TRBV18 and TRBJ2-6; 7 positions agree with TRBD1. The CDR3 runs 16 residues. Trimming cost V 0 bases and J 2 bases; bases outside gene matches: 1. Per germline, CDR1 KGHSH and CDR2 LQKENI. The CDR3 loop is CASSPPQGTGANVLTF. The CDR3 coding sequence is TGTGCCAGCTCACCACCACAGGGGACTGGGGCCAACGTCCTGACTTTC.

This clone turned up a few times. The V call is TRBV5-1, the J call TRBJ2-1; D might be TRBD2 (6 bases). V was pared by 4 bases and J by 3 bases, with 11 bases between. The length of the CDR3 is 14 residues. The germline CDR1 and CDR2 sequences are SGHRS and YFSETQ. CDR3: CASSPAGGYNEQFF. CDR3 nucleotide sequence: TGCGCCAGCAGCCCGGCCGGGGGCTACAATGAGCAGTTCTTC.

V gene TRBV10-3 combines with J gene TRBJ1-2, with D possibly TRBD1 on 6 matching bases. The CDR3 spans 14 residues. Germline values: CDR1 ENHRY, CDR2 SYGVKD. Trimming left V 4 bases short and J 9 bases short, with 18 bases between. The CDR3 region has the DNA TGTGCCATCAGTGCTTCGGAAAAGGACAGACGCTACACCTTC. It specifies CAISASEKDRRYTF.

The V gene is TRBV29-1, the J gene TRBJ2-2; no reliable D call. The V gene's germline CDR1 is SQVTM and CDR2 ANQGSEA. The CDR3 spans 13 residues. V dropped 4 bases and J dropped 5 bases, with 11 bases sitting between them. CDR3 sequence reads: CSVVAPETGELFF. The CDR3, as DNA: TGCAGCGTTGTAGCCCCGGAGACCGGGGAGCTGTTTTTT.

The gene calls are TRBV24-1 and TRBJ2-1, with a tentative D call TRBD1 (6 bases). Germline V gene sequence: CDR1 KGHDR, CDR2 SFDVKD. The CDR3 has 15 residues. Trimming pared 2 bases from V and 4 bases from J, leaving 11 bases between. CDR3 protein: CATSDSGEHYNEQFF. DNA of the CDR3: TGTGCCACCAGTGATTCAGGGGAACATTACAATGAGCAGTTCTTC.